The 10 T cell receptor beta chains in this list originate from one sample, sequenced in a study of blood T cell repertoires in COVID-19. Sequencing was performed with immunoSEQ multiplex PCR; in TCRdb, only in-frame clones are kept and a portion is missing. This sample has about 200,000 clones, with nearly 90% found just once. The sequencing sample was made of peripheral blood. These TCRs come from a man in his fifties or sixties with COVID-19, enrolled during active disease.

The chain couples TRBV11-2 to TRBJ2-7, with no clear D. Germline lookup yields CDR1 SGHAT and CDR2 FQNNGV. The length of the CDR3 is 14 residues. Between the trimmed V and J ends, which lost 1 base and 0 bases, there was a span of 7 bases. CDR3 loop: CASSLGGSSYEQYF. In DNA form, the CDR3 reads TGTGCCAGCAGCTTAGGTGGCAGCTCCTACGAGCAGTACTTC.

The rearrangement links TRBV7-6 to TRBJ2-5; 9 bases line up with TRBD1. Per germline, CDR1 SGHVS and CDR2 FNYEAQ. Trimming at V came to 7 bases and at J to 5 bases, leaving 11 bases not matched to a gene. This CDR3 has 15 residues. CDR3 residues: CASTRAGQGWETQYF. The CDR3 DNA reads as TGTGCCAGCACCAGGGCGGGACAGGGTTGGGAGACCCAGTACTTC.

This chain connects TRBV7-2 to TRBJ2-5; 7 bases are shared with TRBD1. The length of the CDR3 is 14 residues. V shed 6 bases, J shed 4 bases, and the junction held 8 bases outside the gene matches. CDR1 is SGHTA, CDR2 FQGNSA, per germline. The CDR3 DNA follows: TGTGCCAGCAGGTCTACAGGGGTCAGAGAGACCCAGTACTTC. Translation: CASRSTGVRETQYF.

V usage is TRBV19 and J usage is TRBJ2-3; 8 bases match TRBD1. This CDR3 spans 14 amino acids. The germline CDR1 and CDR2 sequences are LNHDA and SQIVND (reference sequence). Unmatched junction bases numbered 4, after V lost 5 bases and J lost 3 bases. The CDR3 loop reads CASSLRTGTDTQYF. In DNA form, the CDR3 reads TGTGCCAGTAGTTTACGGACAGGGACAGATACGCAGTATTTT. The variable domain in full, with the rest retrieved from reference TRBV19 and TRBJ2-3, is DGGITQSPKYLFRKEGQNVTLSCEQNLNHDAMYWYRQDPGQGLRLIYYSQIVNDFQKGDIAEGYSVSREKKESFPLTVTSAQKNPTAFYLCASSLRTGTDTQYFGPGTRLTVL.

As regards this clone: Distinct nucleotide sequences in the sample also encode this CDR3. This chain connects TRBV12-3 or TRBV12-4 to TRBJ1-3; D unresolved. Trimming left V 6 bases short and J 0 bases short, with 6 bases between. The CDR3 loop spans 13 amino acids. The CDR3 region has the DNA TGTGCCAGCAGCCTAAGCTCTGGAAACACCATATATTTT. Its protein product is CASSLSSGNTIYF.

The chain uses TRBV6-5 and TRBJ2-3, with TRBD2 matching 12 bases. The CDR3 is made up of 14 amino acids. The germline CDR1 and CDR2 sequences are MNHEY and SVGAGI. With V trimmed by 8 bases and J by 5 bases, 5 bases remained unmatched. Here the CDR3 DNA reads TGTGCCAGCGTGGGACTAGCGGGTAGAGATACGCAGTATTTT. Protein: CASVGLAGRDTQYF.

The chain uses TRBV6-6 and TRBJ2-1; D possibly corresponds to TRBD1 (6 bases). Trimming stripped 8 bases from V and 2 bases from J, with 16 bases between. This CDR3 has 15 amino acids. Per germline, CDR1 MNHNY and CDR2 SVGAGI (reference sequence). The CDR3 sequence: CASRDDGGPYNEQFF. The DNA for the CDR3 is TGTGCCAGCCGAGATGATGGGGGCCCCTACAATGAGCAGTTCTTC.

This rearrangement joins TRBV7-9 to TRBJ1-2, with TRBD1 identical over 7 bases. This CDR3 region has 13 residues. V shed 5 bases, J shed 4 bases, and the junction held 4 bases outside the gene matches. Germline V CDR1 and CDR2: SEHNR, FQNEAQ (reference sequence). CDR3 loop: CASSGAGGYGYTF. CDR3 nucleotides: TGTGCCAGCAGCGGCGCAGGGGGCTATGGCTACACCTTC.

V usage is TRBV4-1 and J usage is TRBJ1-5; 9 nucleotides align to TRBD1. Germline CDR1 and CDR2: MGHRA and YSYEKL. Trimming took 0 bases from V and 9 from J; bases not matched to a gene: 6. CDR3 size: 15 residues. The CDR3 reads CASSQETGGLSPQHF. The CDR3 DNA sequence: TGCGCCAGCAGCCAAGAAACAGGGGGCTTATCGCCCCAGCATTTT.

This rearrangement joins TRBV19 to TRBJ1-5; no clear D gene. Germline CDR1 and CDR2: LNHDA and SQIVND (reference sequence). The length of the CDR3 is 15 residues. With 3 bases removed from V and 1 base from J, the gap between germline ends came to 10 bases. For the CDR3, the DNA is TGTGCCAGTAGTATCGCGGGGTTAAGCAATCAGCCCCAGCATTTT. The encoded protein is CASSIAGLSNQPQHF.